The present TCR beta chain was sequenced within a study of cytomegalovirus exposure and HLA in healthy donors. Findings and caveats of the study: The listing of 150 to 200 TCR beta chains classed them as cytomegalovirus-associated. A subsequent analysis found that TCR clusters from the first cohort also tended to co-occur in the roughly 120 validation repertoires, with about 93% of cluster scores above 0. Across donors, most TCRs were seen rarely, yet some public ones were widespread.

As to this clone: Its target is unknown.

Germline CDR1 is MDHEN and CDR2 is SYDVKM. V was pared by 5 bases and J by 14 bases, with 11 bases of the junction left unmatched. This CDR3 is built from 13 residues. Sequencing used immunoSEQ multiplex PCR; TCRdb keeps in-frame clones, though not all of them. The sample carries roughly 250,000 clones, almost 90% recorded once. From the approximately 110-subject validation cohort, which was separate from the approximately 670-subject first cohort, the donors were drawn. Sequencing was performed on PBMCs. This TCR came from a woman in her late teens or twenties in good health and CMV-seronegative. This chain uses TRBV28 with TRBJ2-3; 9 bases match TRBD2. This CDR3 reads CASSPPPSGDPYF. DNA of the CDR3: TGTGCCAGCAGTCCCCCTCCTAGCGGGGACCCGTATTTT.